This TCR beta chain was captured by sequencing in a study of neurological immune-mediated disorders. Turning to this clonotype: One end of the junction fails to match germline, which may point to a read error.

From 15-18 subjects, each sequencing run yielded over 180 million TCR-beta sequences. TCRdb re-called the 5' RACE reads through MiXCR, storing one row per CDR3 protein. The sample gives fewer than 65,000 distinct CDR3 sequences, 9% to 12% of which show up once; less than 6% is in the top ten. The unsorted libraries originated from 2 million PBMCs that had been stored at -80 C. This CDR3 is 15 amino acids long. Germline V gives CDR1 SGHRS, CDR2 YFSETQ. This rearrangement joins TRBV5-1 to TRBJ2-1; D perhaps matches TRBD2 (6 bases). Sequenced input: PBMCs. The TCR comes from a man between 65 and 85 years old with HTLV-1-associated myelopathy (HAM/TSP). The DNA for the CDR3 is TGCGCCAGCAGCCCCCTAGGGACTCAATTTAATGAGAAGTTCTTC. Its protein product is CASSPLGTQFNEKFF.